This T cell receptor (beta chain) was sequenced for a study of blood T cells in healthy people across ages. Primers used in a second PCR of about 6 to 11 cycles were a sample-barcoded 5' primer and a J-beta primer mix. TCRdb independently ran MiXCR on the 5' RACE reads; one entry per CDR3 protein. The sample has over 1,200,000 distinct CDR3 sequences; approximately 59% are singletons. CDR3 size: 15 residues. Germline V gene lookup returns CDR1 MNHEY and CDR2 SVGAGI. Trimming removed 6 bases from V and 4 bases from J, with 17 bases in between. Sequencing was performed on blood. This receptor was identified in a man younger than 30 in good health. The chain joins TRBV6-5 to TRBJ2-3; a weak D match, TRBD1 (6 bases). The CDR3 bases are TGTGCCAGCAGCCCAGGGGACCCGAAGGCAGATACGCAGTATTTT. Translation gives CASSPGDPKADTQYF.